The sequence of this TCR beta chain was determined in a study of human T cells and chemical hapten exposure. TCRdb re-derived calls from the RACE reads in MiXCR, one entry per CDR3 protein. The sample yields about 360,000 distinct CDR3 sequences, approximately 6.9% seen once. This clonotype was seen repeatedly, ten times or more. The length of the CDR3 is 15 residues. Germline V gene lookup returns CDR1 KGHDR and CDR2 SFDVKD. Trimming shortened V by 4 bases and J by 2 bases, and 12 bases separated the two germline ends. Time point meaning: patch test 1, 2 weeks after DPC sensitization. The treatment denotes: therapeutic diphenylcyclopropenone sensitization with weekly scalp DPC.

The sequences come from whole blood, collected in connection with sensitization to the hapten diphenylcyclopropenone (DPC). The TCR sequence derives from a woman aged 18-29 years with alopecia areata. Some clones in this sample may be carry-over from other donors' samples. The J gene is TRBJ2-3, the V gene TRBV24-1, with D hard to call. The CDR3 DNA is TGTGCCACCAGTGACCCCAATGACGACACAGATACGCAGTATTTT. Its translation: CATSDPNDDTDTQYF.